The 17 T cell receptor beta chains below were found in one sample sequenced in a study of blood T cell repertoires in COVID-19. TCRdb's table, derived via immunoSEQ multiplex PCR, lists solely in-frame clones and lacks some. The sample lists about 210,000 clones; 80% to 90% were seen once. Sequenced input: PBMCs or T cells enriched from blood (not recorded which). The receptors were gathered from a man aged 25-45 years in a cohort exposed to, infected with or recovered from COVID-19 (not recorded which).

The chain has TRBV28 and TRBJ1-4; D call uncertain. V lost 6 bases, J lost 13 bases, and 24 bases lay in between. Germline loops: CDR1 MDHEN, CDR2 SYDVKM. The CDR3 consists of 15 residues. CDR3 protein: CASRHNSVGWLGLFF. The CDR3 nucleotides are TGTGCCAGCAGGCATAACAGTGTTGGATGGCTGGGACTGTTTTTT.

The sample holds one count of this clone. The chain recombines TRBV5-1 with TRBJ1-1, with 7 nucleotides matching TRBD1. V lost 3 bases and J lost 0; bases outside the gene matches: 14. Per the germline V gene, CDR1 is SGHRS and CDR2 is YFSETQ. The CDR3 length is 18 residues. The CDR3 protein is CASSSPRDSLMMNTEAFF. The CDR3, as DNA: TGCGCCAGCAGCTCTCCCCGGGACAGCCTTATGATGAACACTGAAGCTTTCTTT.

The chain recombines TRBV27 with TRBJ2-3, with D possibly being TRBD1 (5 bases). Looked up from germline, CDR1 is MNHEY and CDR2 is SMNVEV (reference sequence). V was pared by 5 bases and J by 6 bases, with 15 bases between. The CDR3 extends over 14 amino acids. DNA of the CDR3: TGTGCCAGCAGTCCCAGGGATAGGGCCGATACGCAGTATTTT. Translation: CASSPRDRADTQYF.

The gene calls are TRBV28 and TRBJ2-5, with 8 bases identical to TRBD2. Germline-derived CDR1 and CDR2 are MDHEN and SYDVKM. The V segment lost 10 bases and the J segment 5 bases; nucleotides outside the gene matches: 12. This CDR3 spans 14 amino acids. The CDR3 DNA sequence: TGTGCCACCCACGTATCCGGGAGGGGGGAGACCCAGTACTTC. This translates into CATHVSGRGETQYF.

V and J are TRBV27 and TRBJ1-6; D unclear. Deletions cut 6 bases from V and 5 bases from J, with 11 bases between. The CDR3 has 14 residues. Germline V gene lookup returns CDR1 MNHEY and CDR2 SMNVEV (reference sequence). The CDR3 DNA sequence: TGTGCCAGCAGCGTCCCGGGGAATAATTCACCCCTCCACTTT. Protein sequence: CASSVPGNNSPLHF.

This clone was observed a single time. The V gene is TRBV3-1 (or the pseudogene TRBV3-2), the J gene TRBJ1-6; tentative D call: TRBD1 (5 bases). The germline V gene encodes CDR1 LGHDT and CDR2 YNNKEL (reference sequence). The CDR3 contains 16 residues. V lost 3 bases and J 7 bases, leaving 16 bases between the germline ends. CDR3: CASSQVGGWQNSPLHF. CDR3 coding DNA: TGTGCCAGCAGCCAGGTGGGGGGGTGGCAGAATTCACCCCTCCACTTT.

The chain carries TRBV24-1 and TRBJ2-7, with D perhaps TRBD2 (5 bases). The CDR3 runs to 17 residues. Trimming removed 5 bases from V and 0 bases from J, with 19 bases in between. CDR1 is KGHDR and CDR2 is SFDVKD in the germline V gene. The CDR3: CATSAFAGDSGSYEQYF. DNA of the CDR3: TGTGCCACCAGTGCCTTTGCCGGGGATTCAGGCTCCTACGAGCAGTACTTC.

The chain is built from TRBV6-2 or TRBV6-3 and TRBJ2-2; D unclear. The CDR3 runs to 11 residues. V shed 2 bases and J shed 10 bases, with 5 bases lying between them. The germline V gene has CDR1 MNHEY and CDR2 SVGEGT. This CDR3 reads CASSYPSELFF. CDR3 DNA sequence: TGTGCCAGCAGTTACCCCTCGGAGCTGTTTTTT.

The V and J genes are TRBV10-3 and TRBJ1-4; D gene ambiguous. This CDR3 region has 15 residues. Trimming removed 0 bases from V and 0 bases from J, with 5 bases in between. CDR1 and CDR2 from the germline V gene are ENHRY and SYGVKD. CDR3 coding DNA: TGTGCCATCAGTGAGTCCAGCGCAACTAATGAAAAACTGTTTTTT. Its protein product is CAISESSATNEKLFF.

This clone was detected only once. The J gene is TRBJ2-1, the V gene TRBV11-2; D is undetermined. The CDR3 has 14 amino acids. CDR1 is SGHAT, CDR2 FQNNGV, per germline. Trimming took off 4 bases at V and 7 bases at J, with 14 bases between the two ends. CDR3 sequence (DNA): TGTGCCAGCAGCTCGCCCAGAGGAAGGAATGAGCAGTTCTTC. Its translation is CASSSPRGRNEQFF.

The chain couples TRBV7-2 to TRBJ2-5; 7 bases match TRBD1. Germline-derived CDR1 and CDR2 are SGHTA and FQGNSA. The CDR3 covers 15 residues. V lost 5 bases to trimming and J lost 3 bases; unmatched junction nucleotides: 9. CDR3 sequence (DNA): TGTGCCAGCAGCCCAACAGGGGTCGTTAAAGAGACCCAGTACTTC. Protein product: CASSPTGVVKETQYF.

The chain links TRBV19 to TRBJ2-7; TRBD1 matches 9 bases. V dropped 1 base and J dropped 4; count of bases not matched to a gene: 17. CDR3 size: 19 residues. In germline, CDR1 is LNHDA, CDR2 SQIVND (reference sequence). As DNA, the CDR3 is TGTGCCAGTAGTATAGGGAGGTGGACAGGGGTCCTCGGGGGGTACGAGCAGTACTTC. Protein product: CASSIGRWTGVLGGYEQYF.

In DNA form, the CDR3 reads TGTGCCAGCAGCCAAGTTCCCGGGACAGGGAATGACACTGAAGCTTTCTTT. Its protein product is CASSQVPGTGNDTEAFF. The V and J genes are TRBV13 and TRBJ1-1; 9 bases are shared with TRBD1. V trimming: 5 bases; J trimming: 3 bases; junction bases outside the gene matches: 13. Germline V gene data show CDR1 as PRHDT and CDR2 as FYEKMQ (reference sequence). The CDR3 loop spans 17 amino acids.

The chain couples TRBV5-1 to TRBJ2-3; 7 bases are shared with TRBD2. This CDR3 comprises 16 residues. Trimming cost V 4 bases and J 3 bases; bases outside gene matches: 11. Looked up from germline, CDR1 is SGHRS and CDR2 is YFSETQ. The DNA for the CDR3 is TGCGCCAGCAGCCCCGGGGCGGGAGAGGGGACAGATACGCAGTATTTT. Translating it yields CASSPGAGEGTDTQYF.

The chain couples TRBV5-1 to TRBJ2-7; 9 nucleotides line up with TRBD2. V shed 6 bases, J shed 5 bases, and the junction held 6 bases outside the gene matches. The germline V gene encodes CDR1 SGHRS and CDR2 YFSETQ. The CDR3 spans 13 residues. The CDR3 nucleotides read TGCGCCAGCACCCCTCCTAGCGGGAACGAGCAGTACTTC. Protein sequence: CASTPPSGNEQYF.

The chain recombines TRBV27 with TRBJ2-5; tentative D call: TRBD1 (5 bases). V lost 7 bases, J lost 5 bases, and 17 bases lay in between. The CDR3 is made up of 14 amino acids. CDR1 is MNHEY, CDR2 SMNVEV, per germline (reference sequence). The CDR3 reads CASNPMGPGETQYF. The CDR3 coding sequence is TGTGCCAGCAATCCTATGGGCCCAGGGGAGACCCAGTACTTC.

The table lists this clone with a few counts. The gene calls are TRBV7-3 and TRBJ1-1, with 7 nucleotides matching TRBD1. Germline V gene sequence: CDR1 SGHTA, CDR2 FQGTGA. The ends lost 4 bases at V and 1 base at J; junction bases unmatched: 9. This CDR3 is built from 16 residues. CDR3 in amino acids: CASSSRDRDKNTEAFF. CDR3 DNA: TGTGCCAGCAGCTCCCGAGACAGGGACAAGAACACTGAAGCTTTCTTT.